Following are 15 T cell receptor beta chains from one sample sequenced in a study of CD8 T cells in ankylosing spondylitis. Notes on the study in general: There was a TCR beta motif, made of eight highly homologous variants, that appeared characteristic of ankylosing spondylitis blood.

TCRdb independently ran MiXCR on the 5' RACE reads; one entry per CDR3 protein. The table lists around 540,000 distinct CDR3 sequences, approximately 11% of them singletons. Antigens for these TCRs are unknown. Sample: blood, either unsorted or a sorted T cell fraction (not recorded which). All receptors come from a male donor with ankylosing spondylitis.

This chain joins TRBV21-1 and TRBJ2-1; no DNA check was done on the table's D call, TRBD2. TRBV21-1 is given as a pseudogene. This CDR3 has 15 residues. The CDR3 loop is CASRKGGEIYNEQFF. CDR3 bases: TGTGCCAGCAGGAAAGGGGGAGAAATCTACAATGAGCAGTTCTTC.

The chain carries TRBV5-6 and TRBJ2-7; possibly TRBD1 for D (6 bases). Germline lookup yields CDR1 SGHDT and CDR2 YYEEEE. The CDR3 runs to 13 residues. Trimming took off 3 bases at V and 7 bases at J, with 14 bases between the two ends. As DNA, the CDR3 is TGTGCCAGCAGCTCAAGTGGGGGCTGGGAGCAGTACGTC. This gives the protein CASSSSGGWEQYV.

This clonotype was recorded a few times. CDR3 nucleotide sequence: TGTGCCAGCAGTGCATGGGACAGGGACTATGGCTACACCTTC. It codes for CASSAWDRDYGYTF. The V call is TRBV3-1, the J call TRBJ1-2; 9 nucleotides align to TRBD1. V trimming: 6 bases; J trimming: 3 bases; junction bases outside the gene matches: 5. CDR1 and CDR2 (germline): LGHDT, YNNKEL (reference sequence). This CDR3 region has 14 residues.

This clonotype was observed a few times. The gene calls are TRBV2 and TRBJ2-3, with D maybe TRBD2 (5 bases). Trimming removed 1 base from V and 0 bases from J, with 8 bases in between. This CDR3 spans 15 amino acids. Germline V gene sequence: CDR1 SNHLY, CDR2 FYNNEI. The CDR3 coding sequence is TGTGCCAGCAGTGAAGGTCCGGGGAGCACAGATACGCAGTATTTT. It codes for CASSEGPGSTDTQYF. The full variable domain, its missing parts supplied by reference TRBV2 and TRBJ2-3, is EPEVTQTPSHQVTQMGQEVILRCVPISNHLYFYWYRQILGQKVEFLVSFYNNEISEKSEIFDDQFSVERPDGSNFTLKIRSTKLEDSAMYFCASSEGPGSTDTQYFGPGTRLTVL.

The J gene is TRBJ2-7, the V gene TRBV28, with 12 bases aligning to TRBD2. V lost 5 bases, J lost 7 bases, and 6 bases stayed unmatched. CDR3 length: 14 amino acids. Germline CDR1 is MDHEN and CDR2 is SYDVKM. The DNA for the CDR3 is TGTGCCAGCAGTCTAGCGGGAGGGACGGGGGAGCAGTACGTC. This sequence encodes CASSLAGGTGEQYV.

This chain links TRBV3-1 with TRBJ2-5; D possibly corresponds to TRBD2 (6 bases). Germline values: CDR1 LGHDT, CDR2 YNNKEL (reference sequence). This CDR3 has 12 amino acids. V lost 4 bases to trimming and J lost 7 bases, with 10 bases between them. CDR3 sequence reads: CASSPGLRTQYF. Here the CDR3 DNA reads TGTGCCAGCAGCCCAGGACTAAGGACCCAGTACTTC.

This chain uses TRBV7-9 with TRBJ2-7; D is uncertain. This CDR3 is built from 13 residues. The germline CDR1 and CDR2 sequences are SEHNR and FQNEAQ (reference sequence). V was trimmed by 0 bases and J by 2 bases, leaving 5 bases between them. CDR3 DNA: TGTGCCAGCAGCTTAGCCCTAACCTACGAGCAGTACTTC. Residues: CASSLALTYEQYF.

The CDR3 loop is CASSLWPPGKGPETQYF. Written as DNA, the CDR3 is TGCGCCAGCAGCTTGTGGCCCCCGGGAAAGGGTCCAGAGACCCAGTACTTC. V is TRBV5-1 and J is TRBJ2-5; possible D gene TRBD2, 5 bases. The CDR3 loop spans 17 amino acids. The germline CDR1 and CDR2 sequences are SGHRS and YFSETQ. V dropped 1 base and J dropped 4 bases, with 20 bases sitting between them.

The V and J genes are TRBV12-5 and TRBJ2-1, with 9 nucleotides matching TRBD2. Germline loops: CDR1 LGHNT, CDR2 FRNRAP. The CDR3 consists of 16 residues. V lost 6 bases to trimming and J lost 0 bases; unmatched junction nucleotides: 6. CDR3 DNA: TGTGCTAGTGGCATTGGACTAGCGAGCTCCTACAATGAGCAGTTCTTC. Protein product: CASGIGLASSYNEQFF.

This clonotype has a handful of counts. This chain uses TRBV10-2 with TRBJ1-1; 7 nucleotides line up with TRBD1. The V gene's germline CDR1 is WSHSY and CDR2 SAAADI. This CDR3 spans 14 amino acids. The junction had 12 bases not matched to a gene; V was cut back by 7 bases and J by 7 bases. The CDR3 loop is CASKGAPRPGEAFF. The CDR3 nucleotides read TGCGCCAGCAAGGGGGCCCCACGTCCCGGTGAAGCTTTCTTT.

The CDR3 nucleotides read TGCAGCGTTGAAGGTGGGGCGGGAAAGAACACCGGGGAGCTGTTTTTT. It translates to CSVEGGAGKNTGELFF. This chain connects TRBV29-1 to TRBJ2-2; D may be TRBD2 (6 bases). The V end lost 1 base, the J end lost 1 base, and 13 bases lay between the germline ends. Germline values: CDR1 SQVTM, CDR2 ANQGSEA. CDR3 length: 16 residues.

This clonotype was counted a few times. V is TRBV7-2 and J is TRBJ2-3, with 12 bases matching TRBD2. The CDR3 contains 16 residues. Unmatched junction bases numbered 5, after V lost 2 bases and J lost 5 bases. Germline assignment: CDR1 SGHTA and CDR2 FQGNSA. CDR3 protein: CASSLPSGRVEDTQYF. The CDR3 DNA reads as TGTGCCAGCAGCTTACCTAGCGGGAGGGTGGAAGATACGCAGTATTTT.

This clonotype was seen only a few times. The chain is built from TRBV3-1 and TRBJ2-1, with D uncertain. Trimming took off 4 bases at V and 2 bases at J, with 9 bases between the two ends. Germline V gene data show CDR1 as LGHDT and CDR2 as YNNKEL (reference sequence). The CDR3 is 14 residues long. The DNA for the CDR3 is TGTGCCAGCAGCCGGGCCTCAACCTACAATGAGCAGTTCTTC. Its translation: CASSRASTYNEQFF.

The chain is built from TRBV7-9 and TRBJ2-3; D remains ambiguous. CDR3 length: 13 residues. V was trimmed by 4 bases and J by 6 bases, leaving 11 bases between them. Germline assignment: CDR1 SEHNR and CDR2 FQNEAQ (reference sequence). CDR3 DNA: TGTGCCAGCAGCTCGCCCCAGGTTGATACGCAGTATTTT. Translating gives CASSSPQVDTQYF.

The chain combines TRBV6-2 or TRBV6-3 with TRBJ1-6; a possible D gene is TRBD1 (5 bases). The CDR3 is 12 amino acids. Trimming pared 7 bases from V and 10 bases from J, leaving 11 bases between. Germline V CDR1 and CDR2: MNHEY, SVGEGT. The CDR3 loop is CASTERDSPLHF. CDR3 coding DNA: TGTGCCAGCACCGAGAGGGACTCACCCCTCCACTTT.